The TCR beta chain under discussion was sequenced for a study of blood T cell repertoires in COVID-19. Some clones are missing from TCRdb's copy, which holds only in-frame ones; the method was immunoSEQ multiplex PCR. The sample shows about 120,000 clones, about 86% of them seen only once. This CDR3 is built from 15 residues. The V call is TRBV21-1, the J call TRBJ1-2; the table's D gene call, TRBD1, was not cross checked with the DNA. TRBV21-1 has pseudogene status. This clonotype was sampled from a woman between 50 and 59 years old with acute or convalescent COVID-19. Sequencing was carried out using peripheral blood. The CDR3 here is CASSTGRGENYGYTF. In DNA, the CDR3 is TGTGCCAGCAGCACTGGCAGGGGAGAGAACTATGGCTACACCTTC.